The 10 T cell receptor beta chains in this list originate from one sample, sequenced in a study of blood T cell repertoires in COVID-19. Some clones are missing from TCRdb's copy, which holds only in-frame ones; the method was immunoSEQ multiplex PCR. The sample lists fewer than 500,000 clones, 87% occurring once. The specimen sequenced was PBMCs or T cells enriched from blood (not recorded which). Source of these receptors: a woman aged 18-29 years who had recovered from COVID-19.

The chain carries TRBV7-9 and TRBJ2-1, with D maybe TRBD1 (6 bases). The CDR3 totals 13 residues. The germline V and J ends were trimmed by 1 base and 8 bases, with 9 bases remaining between them. Germline V gives CDR1 SEHNR, CDR2 FQNEAQ (reference sequence). The CDR3 DNA reads as TGTGCCAGCAGCTTAGATAGGGGGTATGAGCAGTTCTTC. This encodes CASSLDRGYEQFF.

The J gene is TRBJ1-4, the V gene TRBV7-9; D unclear. V lost 5 bases and J lost 0, with 7 bases in between. Germline V gene sequence: CDR1 SEHNR, CDR2 FQNEAQ (reference sequence). This CDR3 region has 14 residues. In nucleotides, the CDR3 is TGTGCCAGCAGCCTCCCAGCAACTAATGAAAAACTGTTTTTT. The encoded protein is CASSLPATNEKLFF. Together with reference TRBV7-9 and TRBJ1-4, the CDR3 gives the full variable domain: DTGVSQNPRHKITKRGQNVTFRCDPISEHNRLYWYRQTLGQGPEFLTYFQNEAQLEKSRLLSDRFSAERPKGSFSTLEIQRTEQGDSAMYLCASSLPATNEKLFFGSGTQLSVL.

CDR3 region: CASSSRRTGVDEQFF. The CDR3 coding sequence is TGTGCCAGCAGCTCCCGGAGGACAGGGGTAGATGAGCAGTTCTTC. The J gene is TRBJ2-1, the V gene TRBV11-2, with 9 bases matching TRBD1. The CDR3 covers 15 residues. With V trimmed by 4 bases and J by 8 bases, 9 bases remained unmatched. Per germline, CDR1 SGHAT and CDR2 FQNNGV.

This clone has more than one count but fewer than ten. The V gene is TRBV3-1 (or the pseudogene TRBV3-2), the J gene TRBJ1-1; no firm D call. This CDR3 has 12 residues. The germline V gene encodes CDR1 LGHDT and CDR2 YNNKEL (reference sequence). The ends were cut back, 3 bases at V and 5 bases at J, with 7 bases in the middle. DNA of the CDR3: TGTGCCAGCAGCCACTGGGAGACTGAAGCTTTCTTT. As protein: CASSHWETEAFF.

This clone was recorded only once. This rearrangement joins TRBV15 to TRBJ2-7, with D perhaps TRBD2 (6 bases). Germline V CDR1 and CDR2: LNHNV, YYDKDF (reference sequence). The CDR3 is 16 amino acids. V was trimmed by 3 bases and J by 0 bases, leaving 15 bases between them. The DNA of the CDR3 is TGTGCCACCAGCAGGGGTTTTATCGGGGGCTCCTACGAGCAGTACTTC. Translation gives CATSRGFIGGSYEQYF.

This rearrangement joins TRBV6-5 to TRBJ1-2, with D perhaps matching TRBD1 (5 bases). CDR3 size: 15 residues. Trimming removed 4 bases from V and 2 bases from J, with 14 bases in between. The V gene's germline CDR1 is MNHEY and CDR2 SVGAGI. DNA for the CDR3: TGTGCCAGCAGTTCCCCGACAGCTCCCAACTATGGCTACACCTTC. It encodes CASSSPTAPNYGYTF.

The chain employs TRBV19 and TRBJ1-1; maybe TRBD1 (5 bases). Germline assignment: CDR1 LNHDA and CDR2 SQIVND (reference sequence). The CDR3 consists of 14 residues. Trimming left V 7 bases short and J 4 bases short, with 16 bases between. CDR3 in amino acids: CASTPPREATEAFF. The DNA of the CDR3 is TGTGCCAGTACCCCCCCCAGGGAGGCCACTGAAGCTTTCTTT.

This chain connects TRBV5-1 to TRBJ2-7; a possible D gene is TRBD1 (7 bases). Germline values: CDR1 SGHRS, CDR2 YFSETQ. The CDR3 extends over 17 amino acids. The V gene lost 4 bases and the J gene lost 1 base, with 21 bases spanning the gap. In DNA form, the CDR3 reads TGCGCCAGCAGCCACCCATCGCGGGACAGTCTTTCCTACGAGCAGTACTTC. This sequence encodes CASSHPSRDSLSYEQYF.

V gene TRBV7-3 combines with J gene TRBJ1-6; D remains ambiguous. This CDR3 spans 14 amino acids. Per the germline V gene, CDR1 is SGHTA and CDR2 is FQGTGA. Trimming cost V 1 base and J 6 bases, with 7 bases left between them. For the CDR3, the DNA is TGTGCCAGCAGCTTAAATCTCGGTAATTCACCCCTCCACTTT. Amino acid sequence: CASSLNLGNSPLHF.

V usage is TRBV25-1 and J usage is TRBJ1-6; possibly TRBD1 for D (6 bases). Germline lookup yields CDR1 MGHDK and CDR2 SYGVNS. V lost 2 bases and J 9 bases, leaving 14 bases between the germline ends. This CDR3 comprises 15 residues. This CDR3 is CASSEEGGIFSPLHF. DNA for the CDR3: TGTGCCAGCAGTGAAGAAGGGGGAATCTTTTCACCCCTCCACTTT. The whole variable domain, filled in from reference TRBV25-1 and TRBJ1-6, reads EADIYQTPRYLVIGTGKKITLECSQTMGHDKMYWYQQDPGMELHLIHYSYGVNSTEKGDLSSESTVSRIRTEHFPLTLESARPSHTSQYLCASSEEGGIFSPLHFGNGTRLTVT.